This T cell receptor beta chain was captured by sequencing in a study of shared T cell receptors in the human thymus (dated by TCRdb to the early 2020s). About the study as a whole: The study investigated the way shared, self-reactive T-cell receptor alpha chains are produced in the human thymus.

As concerns this clone: Which antigen it targets is not known. Per-nucleotide qualities are absent, and no much larger clonotype sits a single base away.

The receptor library was made with the immunoSEQ multiplex PCR assay. This immuneACCESS table, as held by TCRdb, lists in-frame sequences with V and J called but not all clones. Of the missing ones, under half trace to an unresolved V gene in checked studies; the others have no known cause. The sample yields about 610,000 clones; approximately 88% were counted once. The ten largest clones take up about 0.01% of the sample. V is pruned by 6 bases and J by 2 bases, leaving 4 bases of the junction without a gene match. According to the germline V gene, CDR1 reads MNHEY and CDR2 reads SVGAGI. The CDR3 has 13 amino acids, counting the end cysteine and phenylalanine. Of the read, only the CDR3 DNA is kept; its 39 bases are in frame from base 1. These data were also reused for a study on human thymus T cells. Per that second paper: Donors were immunologically healthy infants undergoing open corrective cardiac surgery for congenital heart defects in Finland. Thymus tissue was collected as surgical resects that were removed during corrective cardiac surgery. Both the thymic and the peripheral blood repertoires appeared to show biased V and J gene segment usage. The related research found that thymic TCR repertoires overlapped highly between unrelated individuals. The study characterized TCR alpha and beta repertoires from roughly 8 infant thymus samples and a few related peripheral blood samples. The cohort included several male and two female infants, with donor ages spanning 7 to 244 days. After being mechanically released from the tissue, thymocytes were kept at -70 degrees C in pellets of roughly 10-30 million cells. Genomic DNA was extracted from frozen cell pellets with a QIAsymphony instrument. The immunoSEQ multiplex PCR assay was used to amplify the TCRB and TCRAD loci from a standardized quantity of quality-controlled genomic DNA. The V(D)J region was spanned by amplicons of a length sufficient to cover the CDR3 and to identify V and J genes. Amplicon sequencing was performed on an Illumina platform through the commercial immunoSEQ service. Primer bias and sequencing errors were corrected using previously described methods, and TCRAD and TCRB definitions followed the IMGT database. Analysis of the repertoires was done with immunoSEQ Analyzer 3.0 and VDJTools and included basic statistics, V/J segment usage, diversity estimates, rarefaction and pairwise overlap. Diversity was estimated with Chao1, ChaoE, Efron-Thisted, Shannon and inverse Simpson indices, and also on datasets down-sampled to the smallest sample. Repertoire overlap was determined by strict matching of CDR3 nucleotide sequence, V gene and J gene, and Jaccard-based multidimensional scaling clustering was applied. On average, thymus samples gave 750,000 to 1,000,000 unique TCRB clonotypes, whereas blood samples gave about 84,000.

The sequenced material came from thymocytes. Recombination joined TRBV6-5 with TRBJ2-7, with 7 bases in between that match TRBD1. This receptor was taken from a boy under three years old with a congenital heart defect. Donor details come from another sample of the same person, matched by shared clones. Here is the DNA: TGTGCCAGCAGAGGAGACAGGGCCTACGAGCAGTACTTC. This encodes CASRGDRAYEQYF.